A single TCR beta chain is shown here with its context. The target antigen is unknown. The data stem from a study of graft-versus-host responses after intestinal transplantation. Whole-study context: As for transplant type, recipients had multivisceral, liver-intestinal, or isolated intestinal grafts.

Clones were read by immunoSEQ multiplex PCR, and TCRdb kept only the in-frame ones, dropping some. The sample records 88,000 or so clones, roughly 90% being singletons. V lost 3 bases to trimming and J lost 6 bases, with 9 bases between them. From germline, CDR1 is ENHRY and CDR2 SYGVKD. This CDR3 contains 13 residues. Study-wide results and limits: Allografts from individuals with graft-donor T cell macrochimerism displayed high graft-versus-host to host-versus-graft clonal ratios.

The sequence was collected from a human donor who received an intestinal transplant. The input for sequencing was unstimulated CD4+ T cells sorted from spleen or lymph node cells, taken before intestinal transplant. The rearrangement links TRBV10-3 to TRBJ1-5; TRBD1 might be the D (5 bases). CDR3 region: CAISEGVGQPQHF. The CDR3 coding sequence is TGTGCCATCAGTGAAGGGGTGGGTCAGCCCCAGCATTTT.